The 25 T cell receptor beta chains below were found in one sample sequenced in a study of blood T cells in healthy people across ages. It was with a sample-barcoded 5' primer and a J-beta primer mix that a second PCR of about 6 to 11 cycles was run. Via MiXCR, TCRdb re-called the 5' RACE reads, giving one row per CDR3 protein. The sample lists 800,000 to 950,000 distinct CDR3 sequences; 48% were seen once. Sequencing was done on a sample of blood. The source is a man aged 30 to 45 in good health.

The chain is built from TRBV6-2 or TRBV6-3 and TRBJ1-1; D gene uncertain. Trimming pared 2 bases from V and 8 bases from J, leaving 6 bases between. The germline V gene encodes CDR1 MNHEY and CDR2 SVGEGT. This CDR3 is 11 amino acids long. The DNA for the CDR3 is TGTGCCAGCAGTTACCAGGTCGAAGCTTTCTTT. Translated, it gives CASSYQVEAFF.

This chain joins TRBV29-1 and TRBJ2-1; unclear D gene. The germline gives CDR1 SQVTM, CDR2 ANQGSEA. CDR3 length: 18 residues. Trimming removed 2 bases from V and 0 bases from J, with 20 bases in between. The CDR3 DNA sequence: TGCAGCGTTGAAACATATTCGCTGGCCGGAAGCTCCTACAATGAGCAGTTCTTC. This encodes CSVETYSLAGSSYNEQFF.

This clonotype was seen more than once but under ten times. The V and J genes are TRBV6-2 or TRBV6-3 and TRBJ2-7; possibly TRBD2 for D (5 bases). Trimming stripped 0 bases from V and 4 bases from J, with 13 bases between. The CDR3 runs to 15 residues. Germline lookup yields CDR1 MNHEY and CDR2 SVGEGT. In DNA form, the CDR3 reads TGTGCCAGCAGTTACTCGCCGGTTGAGGGTTACGAGCAGTACTTC. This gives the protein CASSYSPVEGYEQYF.

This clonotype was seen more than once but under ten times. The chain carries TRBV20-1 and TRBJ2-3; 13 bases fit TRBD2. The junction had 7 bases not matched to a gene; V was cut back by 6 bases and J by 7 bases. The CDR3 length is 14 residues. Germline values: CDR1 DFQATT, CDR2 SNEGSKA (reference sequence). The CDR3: CSALLAGGTNTQYF. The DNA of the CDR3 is TGCAGTGCACTACTAGCGGGGGGGACAAATACGCAGTATTTT.

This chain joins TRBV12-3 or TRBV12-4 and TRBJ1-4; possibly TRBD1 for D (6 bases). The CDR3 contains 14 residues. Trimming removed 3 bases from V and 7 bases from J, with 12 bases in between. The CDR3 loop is CASSFWGRGEKLFF. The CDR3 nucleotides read TGTGCCAGCAGTTTTTGGGGGCGCGGTGAAAAACTGTTTTTT.

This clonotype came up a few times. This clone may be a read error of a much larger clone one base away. CDR3 residues: CSAGGGSGDTQYF. The CDR3 bases are TGCAGTGCTGGGGGGGGCTCGGGGGATACGCAGTATTTT. This sequence joins TRBV20-1 and TRBJ2-3, with D perhaps TRBD2 (7 bases). Trimming shortened V by 5 bases and J by 6 bases, and 15 bases separated the two germline ends. Germline values: CDR1 DFQATT, CDR2 SNEGSKA (reference sequence). The CDR3 totals 13 residues.

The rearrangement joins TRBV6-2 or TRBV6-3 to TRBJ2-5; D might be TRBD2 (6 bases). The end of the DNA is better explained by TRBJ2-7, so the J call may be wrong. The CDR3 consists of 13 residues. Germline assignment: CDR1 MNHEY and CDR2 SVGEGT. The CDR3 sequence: CASTDGGTYEQYF. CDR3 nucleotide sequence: TGTGCCAGCACCGACGGGGGAACCTACGAGCAGTACTTC.

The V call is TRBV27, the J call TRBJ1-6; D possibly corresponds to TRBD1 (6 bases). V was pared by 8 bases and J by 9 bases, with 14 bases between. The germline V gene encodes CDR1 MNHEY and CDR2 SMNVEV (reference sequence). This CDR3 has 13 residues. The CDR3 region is CASSLQGTSPLHF. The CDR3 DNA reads TGTGCCAGCTCCCTACAGGGTACTTCACCCCTCCACTTT.

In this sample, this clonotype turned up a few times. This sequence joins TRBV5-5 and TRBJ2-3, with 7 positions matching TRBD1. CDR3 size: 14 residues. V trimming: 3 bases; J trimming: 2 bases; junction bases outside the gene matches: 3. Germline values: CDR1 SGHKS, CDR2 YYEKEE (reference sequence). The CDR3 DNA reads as TGTGCCAGCAGCTCCCAGGGGGTCACAGATACGCAGTATTTT. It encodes CASSSQGVTDTQYF.

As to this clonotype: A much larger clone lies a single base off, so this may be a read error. This CDR3 is CASRAPLGTQYF. CDR3 in DNA: TGTGCCAGCAGAGCTCCCCTCGGGACCCAGTACTTC. This chain joins TRBV2 and TRBJ2-5; D remains ambiguous. Trimming took 6 bases from V and 7 from J, leaving 12 bases between them. The CDR3 sequence is 12 residues long. Germline lookup yields CDR1 SNHLY and CDR2 FYNNEI.

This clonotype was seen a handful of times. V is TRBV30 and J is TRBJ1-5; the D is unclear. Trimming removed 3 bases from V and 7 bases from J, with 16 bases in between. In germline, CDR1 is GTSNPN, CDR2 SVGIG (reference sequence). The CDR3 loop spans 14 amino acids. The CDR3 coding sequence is TGTGCCTGGAGCCCCGGGTTAGGAACCCAGCCCCAGCATTTT. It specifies CAWSPGLGTQPQHF.

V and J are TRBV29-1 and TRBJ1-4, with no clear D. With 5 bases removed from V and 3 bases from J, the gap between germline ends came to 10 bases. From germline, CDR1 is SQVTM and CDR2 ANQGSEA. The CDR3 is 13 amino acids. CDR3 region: CSVTSGSNEKLFF. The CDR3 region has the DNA TGCAGCGTTACCTCGGGGTCTAATGAAAAACTGTTTTTT.

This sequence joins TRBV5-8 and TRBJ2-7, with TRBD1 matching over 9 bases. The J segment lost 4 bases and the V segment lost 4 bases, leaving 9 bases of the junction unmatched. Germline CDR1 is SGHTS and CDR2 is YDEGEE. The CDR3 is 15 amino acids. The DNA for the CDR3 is TGTGCCAGCAGCCTGCCGGGGACAGGGTTTTACGAGCAGTACTTC. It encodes CASSLPGTGFYEQYF.

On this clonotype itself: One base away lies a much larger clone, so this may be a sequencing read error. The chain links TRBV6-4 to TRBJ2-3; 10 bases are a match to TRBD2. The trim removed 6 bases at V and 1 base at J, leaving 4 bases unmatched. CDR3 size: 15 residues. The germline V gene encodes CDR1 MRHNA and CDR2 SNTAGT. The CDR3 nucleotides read TGTGCCAGCAGCGAGGGGACTAGCGGCACAGATACGCAGTATTTT. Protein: CASSEGTSGTDTQYF.

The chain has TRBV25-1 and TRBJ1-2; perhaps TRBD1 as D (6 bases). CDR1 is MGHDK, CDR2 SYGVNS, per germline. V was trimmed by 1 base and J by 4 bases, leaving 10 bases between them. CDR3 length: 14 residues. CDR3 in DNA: TGTGCCAGCAGTGAATTGGGGGCAGCCTATGGCTACACCTTC. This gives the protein CASSELGAAYGYTF.

CDR3 loop: CASSHRLAASTDTQYF. DNA for the CDR3: TGTGCCAGCAGCCACCGACTAGCGGCTAGCACAGATACGCAGTATTTT. This chain joins TRBV3-1 and TRBJ2-3, with 9 bases that match TRBD2. Germline V lookup: CDR1 LGHDT, CDR2 YNNKEL (reference sequence). J gave up 0 bases and V 3 bases, and 4 bases lay outside the gene matches. CDR3 length: 16 residues.

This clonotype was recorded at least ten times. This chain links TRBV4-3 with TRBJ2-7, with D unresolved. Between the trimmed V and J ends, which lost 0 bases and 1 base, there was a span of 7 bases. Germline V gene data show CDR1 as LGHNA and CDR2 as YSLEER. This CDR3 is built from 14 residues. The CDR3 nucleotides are TGCGCCAGCAGCCAAGATATCGGGTCCTACGAGCAGTACTTC. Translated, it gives CASSQDIGSYEQYF.

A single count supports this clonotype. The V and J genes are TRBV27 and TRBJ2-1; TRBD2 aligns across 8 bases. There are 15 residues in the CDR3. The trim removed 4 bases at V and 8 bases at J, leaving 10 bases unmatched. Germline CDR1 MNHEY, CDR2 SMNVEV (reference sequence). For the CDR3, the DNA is TGTGCCAGCAGTTGGGTGCGGGGGGAAGTAGATGAGCAGTTCTTC. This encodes CASSWVRGEVDEQFF.

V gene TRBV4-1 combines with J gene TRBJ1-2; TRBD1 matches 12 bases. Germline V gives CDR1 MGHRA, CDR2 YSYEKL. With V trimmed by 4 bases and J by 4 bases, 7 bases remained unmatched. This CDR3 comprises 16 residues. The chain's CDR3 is CASSPGQGALVYGYTF. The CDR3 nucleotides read TGCGCCAGCAGCCCGGGACAGGGGGCGTTGGTCTATGGCTACACCTTC.

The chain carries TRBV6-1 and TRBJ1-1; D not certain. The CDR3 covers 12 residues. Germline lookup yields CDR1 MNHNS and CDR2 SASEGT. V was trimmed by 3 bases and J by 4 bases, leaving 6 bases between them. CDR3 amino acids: CASSEAATEAFF. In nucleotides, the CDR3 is TGTGCCAGCAGTGAGGCGGCCACTGAAGCTTTCTTT.

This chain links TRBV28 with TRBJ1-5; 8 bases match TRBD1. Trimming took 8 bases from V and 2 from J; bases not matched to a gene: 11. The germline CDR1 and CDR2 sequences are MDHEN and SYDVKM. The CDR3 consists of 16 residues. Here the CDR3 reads CASCESDRGGNQPQHF. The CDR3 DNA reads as TGTGCCAGCTGCGAATCCGACAGGGGAGGCAATCAGCCCCAGCATTTT.

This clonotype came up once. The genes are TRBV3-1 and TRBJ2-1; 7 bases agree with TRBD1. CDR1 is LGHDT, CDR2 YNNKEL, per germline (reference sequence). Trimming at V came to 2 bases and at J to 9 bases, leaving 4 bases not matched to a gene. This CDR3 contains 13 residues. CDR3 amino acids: CASSQKGGSEQFF. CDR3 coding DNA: TGTGCCAGCAGCCAAAAAGGGGGCAGTGAGCAGTTCTTC.

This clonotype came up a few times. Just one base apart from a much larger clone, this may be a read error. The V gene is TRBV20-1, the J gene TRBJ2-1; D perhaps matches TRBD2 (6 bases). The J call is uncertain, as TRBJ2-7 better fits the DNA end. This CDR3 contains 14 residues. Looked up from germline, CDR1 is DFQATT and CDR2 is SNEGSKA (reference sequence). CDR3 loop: CSAASGTDYNEQYF. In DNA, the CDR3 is TGCAGTGCTGCCTCCGGGACTGACTACAATGAGCAGTACTTC.

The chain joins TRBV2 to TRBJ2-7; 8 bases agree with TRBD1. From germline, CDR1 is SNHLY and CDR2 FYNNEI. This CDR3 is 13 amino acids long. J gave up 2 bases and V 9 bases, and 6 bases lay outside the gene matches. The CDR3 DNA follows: TGTGCCAGAGGGACAGGTAATACCTACGAGCAGTACTTC. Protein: CARGTGNTYEQYF.

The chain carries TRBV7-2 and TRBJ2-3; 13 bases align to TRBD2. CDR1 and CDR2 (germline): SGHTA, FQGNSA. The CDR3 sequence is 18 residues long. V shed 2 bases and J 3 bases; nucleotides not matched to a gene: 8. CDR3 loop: CASSLLTSGGSRTDTQYF. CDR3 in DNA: TGTGCCAGCAGCTTACTGACTAGCGGGGGGTCCAGAACAGATACGCAGTATTTT.